A single sample is the source of the 25 T cell receptor beta chains below, sequenced in a study of siplizumab effects on memory and regulatory T cells. Only in-frame clones appear in the TCRdb table, and some are missing; sequencing was by immunoSEQ multiplex PCR. The sample has 100,000 to 120,000 clones; around 93% are singletons. Sequenced material: CD4+ T cells sorted from blood. Source of these receptors: a human donor in good health.

This sequence joins TRBV7-2 and TRBJ2-5; weak D call: TRBD2 (6 bases). Germline CDR1 is SGHTA and CDR2 is FQGNSA. The CDR3 consists of 16 residues. Trimming removed 5 bases at V and 5 bases at J, with 21 bases between. Written as DNA, the CDR3 is TGTGCCAGCAGCCCTAGGTGGAGGGTCACGGGGGAGACCCAGTACTTC. This gives the protein CASSPRWRVTGETQYF.

The chain is built from TRBV6-5 and TRBJ1-1; 8 nucleotides line up with TRBD1. This CDR3 region has 15 residues. Germline CDR1 and CDR2: MNHEY and SVGAGI. Trimming cost V 2 bases and J 1 base; bases outside gene matches: 3. The CDR3 bases are TGTGCCAGCAGTTACCGCGACAGGGGGAACACTGAAGCTTTCTTT. Protein product: CASSYRDRGNTEAFF.

This clone was found a few times. The chain links TRBV20-1 to TRBJ1-2; D is uncertain. CDR3 length equals 11 residues. Trimming removed 6 bases from V and 3 bases from J, with 8 bases in between. Germline V gene data show CDR1 as DFQATT and CDR2 as SNEGSKA (reference sequence). CDR3 residues: CSASQDYGYTF. The CDR3 coding sequence is TGCAGTGCAAGTCAGGACTATGGCTACACCTTC.

CDR3 sequence: CASSTPLAERTGELFF. The CDR3 DNA follows: TGTGCCAGCAGCACTCCTCTAGCGGAGAGGACCGGGGAGCTGTTTTTT. The chain carries TRBV11-2 and TRBJ2-2; TRBD2 matches at 7 bases. The junction had 11 bases not matched to a gene; V was cut back by 5 bases and J by 5 bases. The CDR3 sequence is 16 residues long. From germline, CDR1 is SGHAT and CDR2 FQNNGV.

About this clone: Possible read error: a much larger clone is one base away. CDR3 sequence reads: CASSWGFGEQFF. CDR3 DNA sequence: TGTGCCAGCAGTTGGGGGTTCGGTGAGCAGTTCTTC. This sequence joins TRBV2 and TRBJ2-1, with D perhaps matching TRBD1 or TRBD2 (5 bases each). The germline V gene has CDR1 SNHLY and CDR2 FYNNEI. V lost 5 bases, J lost 9 bases, and 11 bases lay in between. CDR3 length: 12 amino acids.

The chain carries TRBV5-1 and TRBJ2-2; 11 nucleotides line up with TRBD2. Germline V CDR1 and CDR2: SGHRS, YFSETQ. The CDR3 is 16 residues long. Unmatched junction bases numbered 5, after V lost 2 bases and J lost 5 bases. This CDR3 reads CASSLGTSGPTGELFF. DNA for the CDR3: TGCGCCAGCAGCTTAGGGACTAGCGGCCCGACCGGGGAGCTGTTTTTT.

The chain couples TRBV18 to TRBJ2-2; D is ambiguous. Trimming cost V 2 bases and J 0 bases, with 7 bases left between them. Germline loops: CDR1 KGHSH, CDR2 LQKENI. This CDR3 has 15 amino acids. The CDR3 coding sequence is TGTGCCAGCTCACCAGACATGTCGAACACCGGGGAGCTGTTTTTT. Its protein is CASSPDMSNTGELFF.

This chain uses TRBV19 with TRBJ2-7; D is unclear. The V gene lost 3 bases and the J gene lost 0 bases, with 12 bases spanning the gap. Germline V lookup: CDR1 LNHDA, CDR2 SQIVND (reference sequence). There are 15 residues in the CDR3. Here the CDR3 reads CASSMVGGLSYEQYF. The CDR3 coding sequence is TGTGCCAGTAGTATGGTAGGTGGGCTCTCCTACGAGCAGTACTTC.

The chain couples TRBV13 to TRBJ1-2; TRBD1 matches 8 bases. The junction had 9 bases not matched to a gene; V was cut back by 5 bases and J by 4 bases. This CDR3 region has 15 residues. Looked up from germline, CDR1 is PRHDT and CDR2 is FYEKMQ (reference sequence). CDR3 DNA: TGTGCCAGCAGCCCTCGAAGGACAGGGCGCTATGGCTACACCTTC. Protein product: CASSPRRTGRYGYTF.

This rearrangement joins TRBV7-9 to TRBJ1-4; D unresolved. Germline V gene lookup returns CDR1 SEHNR and CDR2 FQNEAQ (reference sequence). V was clipped by 4 bases and J by 7 bases, with 7 bases between them. This CDR3 contains 12 residues. The CDR3 loop is CASSSGLEKLFF. The CDR3 coding sequence is TGTGCCAGCAGCTCCGGCCTTGAAAAACTGTTTTTT.

The chain has TRBV7-2 and TRBJ2-7, with TRBD1 matching 9 bases. This CDR3 is built from 14 residues. V gave up 5 bases and J gave up 5 bases; unmatched junction bases: 7. Germline V gene lookup returns CDR1 SGHTA and CDR2 FQGNSA. The CDR3 region is CASSMTGGRDEQYF. The DNA of the CDR3 is TGTGCCAGCAGCATGACAGGGGGGAGGGACGAGCAGTACTTC.

The CDR3 DNA reads TGCGCCAGCAGTGAGCAATACACCGGGGAGCTGTTTTTT. This gives the protein CASSEQYTGELFF. This chain links TRBV10-2 with TRBJ2-2; no reliable D call. Trimming pared 2 bases from V and 3 bases from J, leaving 4 bases between. Germline V gives CDR1 WSHSY, CDR2 SAAADI. This CDR3 is 13 amino acids long.

Only one count was recorded for this clone. The chain is built from TRBV6-5 and TRBJ1-1, with D perhaps TRBD1 (5 bases). The V end was cut by 6 bases, the J end by 1 base, with 9 bases between. This CDR3 is 13 amino acids long. The V gene's germline CDR1 is MNHEY and CDR2 SVGAGI. The CDR3 loop reads CASRGVGNTEAFF. The CDR3 nucleotides read TGTGCCAGCAGGGGGGTCGGGAACACTGAAGCTTTCTTT.

The rearrangement joins TRBV23-1 to TRBJ2-7, with no clear D. TRBV23-1 is known as an ORF, though its function is uncertain. With 3 bases removed from V and 3 bases from J, the gap between germline ends came to 15 bases. The CDR3 has 15 amino acids. This CDR3 is CASSQTRVKIYEQYF. CDR3 DNA: TGCGCCAGCAGTCAGACAAGGGTCAAAATCTACGAGCAGTACTTC.

The genes are TRBV6-5 and TRBJ1-1; perhaps TRBD1 as D (5 bases). Trimming shortened V by 2 bases and J by 1 base, and 5 bases separated the two germline ends. The CDR3 consists of 13 residues. CDR1 is MNHEY, CDR2 SVGAGI, per germline. The CDR3, as DNA: TGTGCCAGCAGTTACGGGGGGAACACTGAAGCTTTCTTT. Its protein product is CASSYGGNTEAFF.

This chain uses TRBV7-9 with TRBJ2-5, with 8 bases lining up with TRBD2. J was trimmed by 0 bases and V by 4 bases; bases with no gene match: 7. Per the germline V gene, CDR1 is SEHNR and CDR2 is FQNEAQ (reference sequence). CDR3 length equals 16 residues. The CDR3 is CASSSGVLADQETQYF. CDR3 bases: TGTGCCAGCAGCTCCGGGGTACTAGCGGACCAAGAGACCCAGTACTTC.

The V call is TRBV6-6, the J call TRBJ1-1, with D uncertain. V shed 6 bases and J shed 8 bases, with 16 bases lying between them. The V gene's germline CDR1 is MNHNY and CDR2 SVGAGI (reference sequence). The CDR3 has 13 amino acids. The CDR3 here is CASSPGSRGEAFF. DNA for the CDR3: TGTGCCAGCAGCCCCGGATCGAGAGGGGAAGCTTTCTTT.

This clone was observed a single time. The rearrangement uses TRBV11-3 and TRBJ1-3; D might be TRBD1 (5 bases). The CDR3 runs 14 residues. V lost 5 bases, J lost 4 bases, and 12 bases lay in between. CDR1 and CDR2 (germline): SGHNT, YENEEA. CDR3 in amino acids: CASSVRDPGNTIYF. The CDR3 coding sequence is TGTGCCAGCAGCGTCAGGGATCCAGGAAACACCATATATTTT.

V gene TRBV30 combines with J gene TRBJ2-1, with D possibly matching TRBD2 (5 bases). Germline assignment: CDR1 GTSNPN and CDR2 SVGIG (reference sequence). The CDR3 length is 13 residues. Trimming left V 7 bases short and J 7 bases short, with 17 bases between. CDR3 DNA: TGTGCCTCGTCTAGCCTACCGGGGAATGAGCAGTTCTTC. Translating gives CASSSLPGNEQFF.

The J gene is TRBJ1-1, the V gene TRBV11-2, with D unclear. In germline, CDR1 is SGHAT, CDR2 FQNNGV. Trimming removed 4 bases from V and 2 bases from J, with 8 bases in between. The CDR3 is 13 residues long. The CDR3: CASSSQVNTEAFF. The CDR3 coding sequence is TGTGCCAGCAGCTCCCAGGTTAACACTGAAGCTTTCTTT.

This chain joins TRBV25-1 and TRBJ2-1; 12 nucleotides match TRBD2. Germline CDR1 is MGHDK and CDR2 is SYGVNS. The CDR3 is made up of 16 amino acids. V lost 5 bases to trimming and J lost 9 bases; unmatched junction nucleotides: 11. The CDR3 sequence: CASSPTSGRYLIEQFF. The CDR3 nucleotides read TGTGCCAGCAGTCCGACTAGCGGGAGATATTTGATTGAGCAGTTCTTC.

The chain employs TRBV2 and TRBJ2-1, with 8 bases lining up with TRBD2. V dropped 1 base and J dropped 5; count of bases not matched to a gene: 4. The CDR3 has 15 amino acids. Looked up from germline, CDR1 is SNHLY and CDR2 is FYNNEI. The CDR3 region has the DNA TGTGCCAGCAGTGAAGGTAGCGGGGTAAACAATGAGCAGTTCTTC. Encoded protein: CASSEGSGVNNEQFF.

The chain combines TRBV5-1 with TRBJ1-1; D not certain. The CDR3 has 18 amino acids. Between the trimmed V and J ends, which lost 1 base and 0 bases, there was a span of 19 bases. The germline V gene encodes CDR1 SGHRS and CDR2 YFSETQ. CDR3 loop: CASSLLTGSHGMNTEAFF. The DNA of the CDR3 is TGCGCCAGCAGCTTGCTGACCGGGAGCCATGGTATGAACACTGAAGCTTTCTTT.

Comment on this clone: One end of the junction varies from germline; a read error may be responsible. The chain is built from TRBV20-1 and TRBJ1-1; no reliable D call. This CDR3 spans 11 amino acids. Germline V gene data show CDR1 as DFQATT and CDR2 as SNEGSKA (reference sequence). The CDR3 loop reads CRASVNTEAFF. The CDR3 DNA reads TGCAGAGCTAGCGTGAACACTGAAGCTTTCTTT.

The chain has TRBV10-2 and TRBJ2-3; D is perhaps TRBD2 (6 bases). From germline, CDR1 is WSHSY and CDR2 SAAADI. The ends were cut back, 7 bases at V and 1 base at J, with 15 bases in the middle. The CDR3 loop spans 15 amino acids. The CDR3 DNA sequence: TGCGCCAGCAAGGCACCGGCTAGCGGCACAGATACGCAGTATTTT. Protein product: CASKAPASGTDTQYF.